This TCR beta chain was captured by sequencing in a study of T cell changes during pregnancy in multiple sclerosis. TCRdb's table, derived via immunoSEQ multiplex PCR, lists solely in-frame clones and lacks some. The sample has 35,000 to 45,000 clones, about nine tenths seen once. Germline CDR1 reads LNHDA; CDR2 reads SQIVND (reference sequence). The CDR3 has 15 amino acids. V was clipped by 3 bases and J by 1 base, with 12 bases between them. The chain is built from TRBV19 and TRBJ1-1; no definite D call. The source material was CD4+ T cells from peripheral blood mononuclear cells, sampled before pregnancy. The origin of this receptor is a female donor with multiple sclerosis, enrolled in a pregnancy study. The CDR3 loop is CASSIGQARNTEAFF. DNA of the CDR3: TGTGCCAGTAGTATTGGGCAGGCGAGGAACACTGAAGCTTTCTTT.